This TCR beta chain appears in the sequencing data of a study of CD8 T cells in Susac syndrome. CD8+ and CD4+ T cells taken from blood had their TCR beta sequenced. The authors negatively isolated CD8+ and CD4+ T cells and FACS-enriched TEMRA cells. Random hexamers were used to reverse transcribe an amount of 0.5 to 1 ug RNA. The immunoSEQ assay covered 54 Vbeta and 13 Jbeta segments for CDR3. Each CDR3 protein is one row after TCRdb ran MiXCR on the immunoSEQ multiplex PCR reads. This sample has roughly 190,000 distinct CDR3 sequences, with roughly 92% found just once. CDR3 length equals 10 residues. Trimming removed 1 base at V and 9 bases at J, with 2 bases between. Germline CDR1 and CDR2: SGHDT and YYEEEE. This clonotype was observed once.

The sequencing sample was made of CD4+ T cells from PBMCs. This chain connects TRBV5-6 to TRBJ2-1; D ambiguous. The source of this sequence is a human donor in good health. CDR3 in amino acids: CASSLFEQFF. The DNA of the CDR3 is TGTGCCAGCAGCTTGTTTGAGCAGTTCTTC.